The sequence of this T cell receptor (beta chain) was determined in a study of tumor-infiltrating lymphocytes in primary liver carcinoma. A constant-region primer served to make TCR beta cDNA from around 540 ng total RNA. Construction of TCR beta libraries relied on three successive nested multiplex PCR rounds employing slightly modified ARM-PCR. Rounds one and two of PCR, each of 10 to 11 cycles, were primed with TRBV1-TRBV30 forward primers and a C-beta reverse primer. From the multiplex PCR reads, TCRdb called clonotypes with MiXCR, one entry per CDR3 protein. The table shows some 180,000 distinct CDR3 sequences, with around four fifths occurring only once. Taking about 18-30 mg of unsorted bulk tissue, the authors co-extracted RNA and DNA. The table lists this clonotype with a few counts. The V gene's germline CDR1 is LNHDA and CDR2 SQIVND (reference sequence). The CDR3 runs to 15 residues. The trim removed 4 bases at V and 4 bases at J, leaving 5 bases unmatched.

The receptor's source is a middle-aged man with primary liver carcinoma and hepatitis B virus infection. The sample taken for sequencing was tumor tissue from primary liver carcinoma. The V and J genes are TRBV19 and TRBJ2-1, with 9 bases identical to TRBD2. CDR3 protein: CASSSLAGTYNEQFF. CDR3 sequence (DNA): TGTGCCAGTAGTAGTCTAGCGGGGACTTACAATGAGCAGTTCTTC.